The sequence of this T cell receptor (beta chain) was determined in a study of cytomegalovirus exposure and HLA in healthy donors. Study-level information: T cells numbering around 180 million yielded some 120 million unique TCR beta sequences in an earlier analysis.

On this clone: Its antigen remains unidentified.

Study results and limitations: Presence/absence analyses assumed roughly uniform sequencing depth across donors, which may not hold.

This PCR relied on a set of 60 Vbeta primers and 13 Jbeta primers. Clones were sequenced by immunoSEQ multiplex PCR, and TCRdb holds only the in-frame ones, with some missing. The sample comprises some 130,000 clones, around 79% of which are singletons, and roughly 10% rests with the top ten. Source material: PBMCs. This receptor was obtained from a woman aged 50 to 65 in good health and CMV-seropositive.

The CDR3, as DNA: TGTGCCAGCAGCCGTCGGGGGGTCCAAGAGACCCAGTACTTC. It yields the protein CASSRRGVQETQYF. The V and J genes are TRBV7-6 and TRBJ2-5, with TRBD2 matching over 7 bases. CDR1 and CDR2 from the germline V gene are SGHVS and FNYEAQ. CDR3 length: 14 amino acids. The V segment lost 5 bases and the J segment 1 base; nucleotides outside the gene matches: 4.